These T cell receptor beta chains were read from a single sample in a study of T cell responses to AZD1222 COVID-19 vaccine. Clones were sequenced by immunoSEQ multiplex PCR, and TCRdb holds only the in-frame ones, with some missing. The table includes 130,000 to 150,000 clones, nearly 90% detected once. The specimen comprised peripheral blood, sampled 28 days after the second dose of the MenACWY control vaccine. The receptors originated from an adult who received the MenACWY meningococcal vaccine as a control. Each CDR3 is given with its conserved first and last residue. D genes are given only for firm matches. Rows give clone size only sometimes, using once, few, many, or a class for an expanded clone.

size	V	D	J	DNA	CDR3
once	TRBV28	NA	TRBJ1-1	TGTGCCAGCAGTTTACTGAACACTGAAGCTTTCTTT	CASSLLNTEAFF
NA	TRBV11-3	NA	TRBJ2-5	TGTGCCAGCAGAGGAGCGTACCAAGAGACCCAGTACTTC	CASRGAYQETQYF
NA	TRBV9	TRBD1	TRBJ2-7	TGTGCCAGCAGCGTACTAGGACAGGGGGACGAGCAGTACTTC	CASSVLGQGDEQYF
NA	TRBV2	TRBD1	TRBJ1-1	TGTGCCAGCAGAACGCCGGGACAGGGCGACACTGAAGCTTTCTTT	CASRTPGQGDTEAFF
NA	TRBV5-1	TRBD1	TRBJ1-1	TGCGCCAGCAGCCCCGGGACAGATGTTGAAGCTTTCTTT	CASSPGTDVEAFF
NA	TRBV12-3/TRBV12-4	NA	TRBJ1-5	TGTGCCAGCAGCCCCGACAGATATCAGCCCCAGCATTTT	CASSPDRYQPQHF
NA	TRBV7-9	TRBD1	TRBJ2-1	TGTGCCAGCAGCGACCCCGGGACAGGGCACAATGAGCAGTTCTTC	CASSDPGTGHNEQFF
NA	TRBV6-2/TRBV6-3	NA	TRBJ2-7	TGTGCCAGCAGTTACGGGACCAACTACGAGCAGTACTTC	CASSYGTNYEQYF
once	TRBV25-1	NA	TRBJ1-1	TGTGCCAGCAGTGAACAGCTGAACACTGAAGCTTTCTTT	CASSEQLNTEAFF
few	TRBV23-1	NA	TRBJ1-1	TGCGCCAGCACCGCCCCGGGCACCGGGGGGACTGAAGCTTTCTTT	CASTAPGTGGTEAFF
NA	TRBV3-1/TRBV3-2	NA	TRBJ1-4	TGTGCCAGCAGCCCCCGCAATAGGGAGGGTCTGTTTTTT	CASSPRNREGLFF
few	TRBV7-9	NA	TRBJ1-2	TGTGCCAGCAGCTCTTCTAACTATGGCTACACCTTC	CASSSSNYGYTF
NA	TRBV30	TRBD1	TRBJ1-5	TGTGCCTGGAGCCGGGGACAGGTGGATCAGCCCCAGCATTTT	CAWSRGQVDQPQHF
NA	TRBV7-2	TRBD1	TRBJ2-5	TGTGCCAGCAGCTTCCGGCGGTTCAGACAGGGGTCAGAGACCCAGTACTTC	CASSFRRFRQGSETQYF
NA	TRBV5-8	TRBD1	TRBJ1-5	TGTGCCAGCAGCAGACACAGGGGGCAACGCAATCAGCCCCAGCATTTT	CASSRHRGQRNQPQHF
NA	TRBV6-5	TRBD2	TRBJ2-7	TGTGCCAGCAGGGCACTAGCGGGAGATTTTTACGAGCAGTACTTC	CASRALAGDFYEQYF